This T cell receptor beta chain was recorded in a study of identical twins. Whole-study results and caveats: The more abundant beta clonotypes in cord blood had fewer insertions, and memory repertoires did not show this. Zero-insertion results could be subject to partial confounding by invariant MAIT and iNKT cells.

With no exceptions, donors were healthy Caucasians. A universal primer site was incorporated via template switching, and the cDNA contained unique molecular identifiers. TCRdb reanalysed the 5' RACE reads using MiXCR and keeps one entry per CDR3 protein. The sample includes more than 200,000 distinct CDR3 sequences, about 14% seen only once; the top ten take around 9.5%. On this clonotype itself: As yet, its antigen is unknown.

From germline, CDR1 is DFQATT and CDR2 SNEGSKA (reference sequence). V lost 3 bases, J lost 4 bases, and 4 bases stayed unmatched. The CDR3 totals 14 residues. This chain joins TRBV20-1 and TRBJ2-7; 12 bases map to TRBD2. The sequence derives from a woman aged 18-35 years in good health. Material for sequencing was memory (CD45RO+) T cells sorted from blood. CDR3 region: CSASLLAGGYEQYF. CDR3 DNA: TGCAGTGCTAGTCTACTAGCGGGGGGATACGAGCAGTACTTC.